This T cell receptor (beta chain) came from a study of blood T cell repertoires in COVID-19. The data were produced by immunoSEQ multiplex PCR, yet TCRdb's version contains in-frame clones alone and is incomplete. This repertoire shows 250,000 to 350,000 clones, 90% found once; its top ten account for roughly 1.6%. This CDR3 has 14 amino acids. Between the trimmed V and J ends, which lost 1 base and 4 bases, there was a span of 10 bases. Germline V gene sequence: CDR1 SGHTA, CDR2 FQGNSA. V and J are TRBV7-2 and TRBJ1-1; D ambiguous. This receptor was identified in a woman under 30 with acute COVID-19. The sample was PBMCs or T cells enriched from blood (not recorded which). As DNA, the CDR3 is TGTGCCAGCAGCTTAGATAGTACTGCCACTGAAGCTTTCTTT. It translates to CASSLDSTATEAFF.